Each of the 2 T cell receptor beta chains below was sequenced from the same sample in a study of blood T cells in healthy people across ages (dated by TCRdb to between 2015 and 2017). Libraries were prepared through 5' RACE. Instrument used: Illumina HiSeq 2500. A second roughly 6 to 12 cycle PCR used a sample-barcoded 5' primer and a J-beta primer mix. TCRdb's own reprocessing of the public reads used fastp at Q25 and MiXCR and kept productive beta chains. Rows matching on CDR3 protein sequence are summarized as one entry with the most common DNA and genes. This sample comprises around 940,000 distinct CDR3 sequences, roughly 51% of them detected only once. Of the sample, around 21% falls within the top ten clones. Source material: blood. The receptors were sampled from a woman in her sixties in good health.

The V and J genes are TRBV7-9 and TRBJ1-1, with D unresolved. Germline V gene sequence: CDR1 SEHNR, CDR2 FQNEAQ (reference sequence). Trimming pared 4 bases from V and 8 bases from J, leaving 11 bases between. The CDR3 totals 12 residues. This CDR3 is CASSSAKTEAFF. CDR3 nucleotide sequence: TGTGCCAGCAGCTCCGCAAAGACAGAAGCTTTCTTT.

The CDR3 loop reads CAIDQLGDRTTYGYTF. The CDR3 DNA sequence: TGTGCCATCGACCAACTTGGGGACAGGACTACTTATGGCTACACCTTC. V and J are TRBV10-3 and TRBJ1-2; 8 nucleotides agree with TRBD1. V lost 8 bases and J lost 5; bases outside the gene matches: 16. The CDR3 spans 16 residues. In germline, CDR1 is ENHRY, CDR2 SYGVKD.